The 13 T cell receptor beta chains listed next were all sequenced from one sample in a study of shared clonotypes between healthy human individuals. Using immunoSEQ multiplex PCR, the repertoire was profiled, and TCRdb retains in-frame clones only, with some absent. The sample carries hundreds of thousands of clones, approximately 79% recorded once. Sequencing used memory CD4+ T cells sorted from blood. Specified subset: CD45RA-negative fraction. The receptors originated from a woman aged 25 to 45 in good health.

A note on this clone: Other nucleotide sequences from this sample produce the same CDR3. CDR3 sequence reads: CASSLASGSGGYTF. The CDR3, as DNA: TGCGCCAGCAGCTTGGCCTCAGGGAGTGGAGGCTACACCTTC. V is TRBV5-1 and J is TRBJ1-2; TRBD1 might be the D (5 bases). The germline gives CDR1 SGHRS, CDR2 YFSETQ. The CDR3 has 14 residues. The V and J ends lost 0 bases and 8 bases respectively, with 14 bases between them. The full variable domain, rest sourced from reference TRBV5-1 and TRBJ1-2, is KAGVTQTPRYLIKTRGQQVTLSCSPISGHRSVSWYQQTPGQGLQFLFEYFSETQRNKGNFPGRFSGRQFSNSRSEMNVSTLELGDSALYLCASSLASGSGGYTFGSGTRLTVV.

Here the CDR3 DNA reads TGCGCCAGCAGATACTGGACAGGGAAAGATACGCAGTATTTT. It specifies CASRYWTGKDTQYF. This chain joins TRBV5-1 and TRBJ2-3; 8 nucleotides align to TRBD1. Per germline, CDR1 SGHRS and CDR2 YFSETQ. With 5 bases clipped from V and 5 bases from J, the junction kept 7 bases outside the gene matches. This CDR3 region has 14 residues. Using reference TRBV5-1 and TRBJ2-3 for the parts outside the CDR3, the full variable domain is KAGVTQTPRYLIKTRGQQVTLSCSPISGHRSVSWYQQTPGQGLQFLFEYFSETQRNKGNFPGRFSGRQFSNSRSEMNVSTLELGDSALYLCASRYWTGKDTQYFGPGTRLTVL.

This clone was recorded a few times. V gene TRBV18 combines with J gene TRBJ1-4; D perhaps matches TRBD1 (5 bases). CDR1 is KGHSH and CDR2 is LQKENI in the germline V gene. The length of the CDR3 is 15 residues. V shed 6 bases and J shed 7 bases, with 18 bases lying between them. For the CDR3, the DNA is TGTGCCAGCTCGCACCCCGCGGGGCGGGCTGAAAAACTGTTTTTT. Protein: CASSHPAGRAEKLFF. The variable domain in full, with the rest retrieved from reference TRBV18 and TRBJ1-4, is NAGVMQNPRHLVRRRGQEARLRCSPMKGHSHVYWYRQLPEEGLKFMVYLQKENIIDESGMPKERFSAEFPKEGPSILRIQQVVRGDSAAYFCASSHPAGRAEKLFFGSGTQLSVL.

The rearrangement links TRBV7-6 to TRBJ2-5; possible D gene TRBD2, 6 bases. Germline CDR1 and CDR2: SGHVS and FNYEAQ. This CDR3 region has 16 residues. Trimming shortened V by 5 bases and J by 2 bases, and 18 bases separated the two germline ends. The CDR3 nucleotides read TGTGCCAGCAGCCCTAGGGGCGGGGTGAAGCAAGAGACCCAGTACTTC. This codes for CASSPRGGVKQETQYF.

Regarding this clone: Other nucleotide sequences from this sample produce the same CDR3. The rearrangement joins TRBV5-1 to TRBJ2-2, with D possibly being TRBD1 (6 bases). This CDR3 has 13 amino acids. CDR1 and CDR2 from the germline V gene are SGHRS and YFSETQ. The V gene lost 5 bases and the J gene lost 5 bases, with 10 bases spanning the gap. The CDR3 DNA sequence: TGCGCCAGCAGTAGGGGACAAACCGGGGAGCTGTTTTTT. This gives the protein CASSRGQTGELFF.

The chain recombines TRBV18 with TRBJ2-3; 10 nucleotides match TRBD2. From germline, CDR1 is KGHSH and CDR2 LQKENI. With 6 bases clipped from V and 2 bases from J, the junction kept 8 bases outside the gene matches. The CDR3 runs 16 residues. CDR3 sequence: CASSSQLAGNTDTQYF. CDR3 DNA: TGTGCCAGCTCCTCCCAACTAGCGGGGAACACAGATACGCAGTATTTT.

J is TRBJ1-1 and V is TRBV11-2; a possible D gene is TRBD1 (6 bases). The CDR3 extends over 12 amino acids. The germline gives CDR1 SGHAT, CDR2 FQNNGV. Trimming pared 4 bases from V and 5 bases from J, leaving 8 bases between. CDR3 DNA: TGTGCCAGCAGCTATACAGGGACTGAAGCTTTCTTT. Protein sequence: CASSYTGTEAFF.

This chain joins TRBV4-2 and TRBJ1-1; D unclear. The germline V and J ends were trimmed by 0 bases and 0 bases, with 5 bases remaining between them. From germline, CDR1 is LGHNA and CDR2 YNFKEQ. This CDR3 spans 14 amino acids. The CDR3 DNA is TGTGCCAGCAGCCAAGACAGGCTGAACACTGAAGCTTTCTTT. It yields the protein CASSQDRLNTEAFF.

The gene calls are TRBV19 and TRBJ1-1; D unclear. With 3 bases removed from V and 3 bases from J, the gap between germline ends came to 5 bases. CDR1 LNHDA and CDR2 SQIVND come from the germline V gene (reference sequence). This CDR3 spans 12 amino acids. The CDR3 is CASSIRDTEAFF. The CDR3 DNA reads TGTGCCAGTAGTATCCGGGACACTGAAGCTTTCTTT.

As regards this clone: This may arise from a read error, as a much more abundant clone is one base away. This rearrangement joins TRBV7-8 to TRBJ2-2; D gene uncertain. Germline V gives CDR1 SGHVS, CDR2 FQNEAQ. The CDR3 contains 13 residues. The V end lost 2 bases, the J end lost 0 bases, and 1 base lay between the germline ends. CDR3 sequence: CASSLTNTGELFF. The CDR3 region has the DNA TGTGCCAGCAGCTTAACGAACACCGGGGAGCTGTTTTTT.

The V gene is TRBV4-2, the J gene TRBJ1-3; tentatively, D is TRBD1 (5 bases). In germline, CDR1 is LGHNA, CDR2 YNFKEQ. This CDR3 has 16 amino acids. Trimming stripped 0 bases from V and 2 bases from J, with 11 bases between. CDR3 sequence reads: CASSQDGGGTGNTIYF. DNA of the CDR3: TGTGCCAGCAGCCAAGATGGGGGGGGAACTGGAAACACCATATATTTT.

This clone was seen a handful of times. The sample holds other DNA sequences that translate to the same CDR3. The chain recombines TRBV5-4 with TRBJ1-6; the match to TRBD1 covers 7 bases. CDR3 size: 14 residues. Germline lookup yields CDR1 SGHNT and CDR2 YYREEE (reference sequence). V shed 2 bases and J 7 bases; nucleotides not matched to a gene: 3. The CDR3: CASSFDRVNSPLHF. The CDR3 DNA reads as TGTGCCAGCAGCTTCGACAGGGTGAATTCACCCCTCCACTTT.

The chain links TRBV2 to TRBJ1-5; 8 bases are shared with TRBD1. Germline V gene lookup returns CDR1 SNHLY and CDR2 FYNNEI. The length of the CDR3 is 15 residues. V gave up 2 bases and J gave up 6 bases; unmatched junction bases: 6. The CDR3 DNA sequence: TGTGCCAGCAGTGAAAGGTCAGGGGGCGGTCAGCCCCAGCATTTT. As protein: CASSERSGGGQPQHF.